A single T cell receptor beta chain is shown here with its context. This record comes from a study of blood T cell repertoires in COVID-19. Study background: COVID-19 samples from acute and convalescent phases originated in the United States, Italy and Spain. Sources were T cells, B-cell-depleted T cells, or PBMCs; the material itself was cDNA or gDNA.

Data came from immunoSEQ multiplex PCR; TCRdb stores just in-frame clones and leaves some out. This table holds some 140,000 clones, 70% to 80% found once. The sample taken for sequencing was peripheral blood. This TCR came from a man aged 55 to 70 with acute or convalescent COVID-19.

The CDR3 is CASSLYGANTGELFF. CDR3 DNA sequence: TGTGCCAGCAGCTTGTACGGAGCGAACACCGGGGAGCTGTTTTTT. The chain couples TRBV5-6 to TRBJ2-2, with D hard to call. Germline CDR1 reads SGHDT; CDR2 reads YYEEEE. V was pared by 1 base and J by 0 bases, with 7 bases between. CDR3 length: 15 residues.